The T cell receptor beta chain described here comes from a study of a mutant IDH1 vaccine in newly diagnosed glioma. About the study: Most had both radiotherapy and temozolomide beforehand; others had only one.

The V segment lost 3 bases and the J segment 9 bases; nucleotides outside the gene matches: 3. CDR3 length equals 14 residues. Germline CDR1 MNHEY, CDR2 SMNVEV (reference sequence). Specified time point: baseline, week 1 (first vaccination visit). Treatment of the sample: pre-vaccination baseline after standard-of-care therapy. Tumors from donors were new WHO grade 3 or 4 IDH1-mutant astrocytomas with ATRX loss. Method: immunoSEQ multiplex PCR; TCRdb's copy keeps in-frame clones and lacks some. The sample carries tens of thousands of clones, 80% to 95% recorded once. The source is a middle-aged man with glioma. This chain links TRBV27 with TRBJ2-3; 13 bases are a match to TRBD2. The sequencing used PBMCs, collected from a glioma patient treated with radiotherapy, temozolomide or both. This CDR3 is CASSFEGLAGTQYF. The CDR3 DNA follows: TGTGCCAGCAGTTTCGAGGGACTAGCGGGGACGCAGTATTTT.